The rows below give T cell receptor beta chains drawn from one sample of a study of ipilimumab plus nivolumab after autologous stem cell transplantation. TCRdb's table, derived via immunoSEQ multiplex PCR, lists solely in-frame clones and lacks some. The data contain tens of thousands of clones, more than 70% of them singletons. This specimen consisted of PBMCs, obtained in a trial of ipilimumab plus nivolumab as post-transplant consolidation. These TCRs come from a male donor with diffuse large B-cell lymphoma. CDR3s include the opening cysteine and the closing phenylalanine or tryptophan. A D gene is named only where the DNA matches it firmly. Size is stated for part of the rows, as once, few or many counts, or as a class when the clone is expanded.

NA NA TRBJ2-5 TRBV4-1 CASSLPGSQETQYF TGCGCCAGCAGCCTGCCAGGTTCCCAAGAGACCCAGTACTTC
NA NA TRBJ1-1 TRBV18 CASSPGAGDEAFF TGTGCCAGCTCACCAGGTGCAGGGGATGAAGCTTTCTTT
NA NA TRBJ2-1 TRBV7-2 CASSLPSGEQFF TGTGCCAGCAGCTTACCTTCCGGTGAGCAGTTCTTC
NA NA TRBJ2-5 TRBV5-1 CASGGQETQYF TGCGCCAGCGGAGGGCAAGAGACCCAGTACTTC
NA NA TRBJ1-2 TRBV5-1 CASSLGEDYGYTF TGCGCCAGCAGCCTCGGGGAGGACTATGGCTACACCTTC
TRBD1 NA TRBJ2-1 TRBV9 CASSGGQGYNEQFF TGTGCCAGCAGCGGAGGACAGGGCTACAATGAGCAGTTCTTC
NA NA TRBJ1-5 TRBV7-7 CASSLLSRDQPQHF TGTGCCAGCAGCTTATTGTCGCGGGATCAGCCCCAGCATTTT
NA NA TRBJ1-1 TRBV29-1 CSVADREAFF TGCAGCGTTGCAGACAGAGAAGCTTTCTTT
TRBD1 NA TRBJ2-5 TRBV7-2 CASSSSRVRTGGRETQYF TGTGCCAGCAGCTCAAGCCGGGTTCGGACAGGGGGGAGGGAGACCCAGTACTTC
NA once TRBJ1-4 TRBV7-2 CASSWGVGQGTEKLFF TGTGCCAGCAGCTGGGGGGTAGGGCAGGGGACTGAAAAACTGTTTTTT
NA NA TRBJ1-2 TRBV7-8 CASSLEVLGGYTF TGTGCCAGCAGCTTAGAGGTTTTGGGTGGCTACACCTTC
NA NA TRBJ1-4 TRBV4-1 CASSQGRGEKLFF TGCGCCAGCAGCCAAGGGCGTGGGGAAAAACTGTTTTTT
NA NA TRBJ1-1 TRBV4-2 CASSQDGNTEAFF TGTGCCAGCAGCCAAGATGGAAACACTGAAGCTTTCTTT
TRBD1 NA TRBJ2-3 TRBV5-6 CASSLLTTGTESTDTQYF TGTGCCAGCAGCTTGTTGACCACCGGGACAGAGAGCACAGATACGCAGTATTTT
NA NA TRBJ2-5 TRBV5-4 CASSRLPVETQYF TGTGCCAGCAGCCGGTTGCCGGTGGAGACCCAGTACTTC
NA NA TRBJ2-7 TRBV6-5 CASSLSGVSYEQYF TGTGCCAGCAGTCTCTCCGGGGTCTCCTACGAGCAGTACTTC
NA NA TRBJ1-2 TRBV28 CASSFNYAGYTF TGTGCCAGCAGTTTTAATTACGCAGGCTACACCTTC
NA NA TRBJ1-5 TRBV19 CASSIRQSLEAQHF TGTGCCAGTAGTATAAGACAGAGCCTAGAAGCCCAGCATTTT